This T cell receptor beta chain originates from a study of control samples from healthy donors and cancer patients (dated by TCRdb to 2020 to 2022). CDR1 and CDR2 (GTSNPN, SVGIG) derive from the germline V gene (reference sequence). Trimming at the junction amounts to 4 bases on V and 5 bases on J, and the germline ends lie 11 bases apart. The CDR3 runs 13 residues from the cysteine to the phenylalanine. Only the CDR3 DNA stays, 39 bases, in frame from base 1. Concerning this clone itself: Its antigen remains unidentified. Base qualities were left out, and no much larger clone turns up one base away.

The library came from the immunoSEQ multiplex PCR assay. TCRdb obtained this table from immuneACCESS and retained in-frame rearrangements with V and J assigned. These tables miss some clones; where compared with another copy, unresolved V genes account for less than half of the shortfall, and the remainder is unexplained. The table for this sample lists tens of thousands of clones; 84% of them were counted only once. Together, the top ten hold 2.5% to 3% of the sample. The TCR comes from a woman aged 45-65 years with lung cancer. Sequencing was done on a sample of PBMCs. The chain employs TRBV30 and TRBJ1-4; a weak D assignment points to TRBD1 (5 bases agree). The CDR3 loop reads CAWKVGGNEKLFF. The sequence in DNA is TGTGCCTGGAAGGTGGGGGGGAATGAAAAACTGTTTTTT. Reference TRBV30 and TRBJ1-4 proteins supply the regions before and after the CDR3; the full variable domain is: SQTIHQWPATLVQPVGSPLSLECTVEGTSNPNLYWYRQAAGRGLQLLFYSVGIGQISSEVPQNLSASRPQDRQFILSSKKLLLSDSGFYLCAWKVGGNEKLFFGSGTQLSVL.